This is a list of T cell receptor beta chains from one sample in a study of shared clonotypes between healthy human individuals. The repertoire was sequenced with immunoSEQ multiplex PCR; TCRdb's copy has only in-frame clones and lacks some. The data contain approximately 2,000,000 clones, about 94% of them singletons. The sample was naive CD8+ T cells from PBMCs. These receptor sequences come from a man between 18 and 29 years old in good health. Some clones in this sample may be carry-over from other donors' samples. CDR3s include the opening cysteine and the closing phenylalanine or tryptophan. A D gene is named only where the DNA matches it firmly. Clone size is stated in some rows and not others, as once, few, many or a class when expanded.

CDR3	DNA	J	D	size	V	length
CAWGQGAGANVLTF	TGTGCCTGGGGACAGGGCGCTGGGGCCAACGTCCTGACTTTC	TRBJ2-6	TRBD1	once	TRBV30	14
CASLGLVGTEAFF	TGTGCCAGCCTTGGCCTCGTTGGCACTGAAGCTTTCTTT	TRBJ1-1	-	few	TRBV6-1	13
CASSVDGKHNQPQHF	TGTGCCAGCAGCGTAGACGGAAAACACAATCAGCCCCAGCATTTT	TRBJ1-5	-	-	TRBV9	15
CASSTEVGLFF	TGTGCCAGCAGCACGGAGGTGGGGCTGTTTTTT	TRBJ1-4	-	-	TRBV7-9	11
CASSVGTGSGVYNEQFF	TGTGCCAGCAGCGTAGGGACAGGCTCAGGGGTCTACAATGAGCAGTTCTTC	TRBJ2-1	TRBD1	-	TRBV9	17
CASKAGDYHTDTQYF	TGTGCCAGTAAAGCAGGGGACTACCACACAGATACGCAGTATTTT	TRBJ2-3	-	-	TRBV19	15
CASSYRDRGIISDTGELFF	TGTGCCAGCAGCTACCGGGACAGGGGGATAATTTCCGACACCGGGGAGCTGTTTTTT	TRBJ2-2	TRBD1	-	TRBV7-9	19
CASSFSGYEQYF	TGTGCCAGCAGCTTTAGCGGGTACGAGCAGTACTTC	TRBJ2-7	TRBD2	-	TRBV7-9	12
CASSFGAGDGSWKLFF	TGTGCCAGCAGCTTTGGGGCAGGGGATGGTTCTTGGAAACTGTTTTTT	TRBJ1-4	-	-	TRBV7-9	16
CASSQDRQGYEKLFF	TGCGCCAGCAGCCAAGATAGACAGGGGTACGAAAAACTGTTTTTT	TRBJ1-4	TRBD1	-	TRBV4-3	15
CATSSLPTYSYEQYF	TGTGCCACCAGCTCCCTCCCCACCTACTCCTACGAGCAGTACTTC	TRBJ2-7	-	-	TRBV15	15
CASSTPRLAAYNEQFF	TGTGCCAGCAGCACACCCCGACTAGCGGCCTACAATGAGCAGTTCTTC	TRBJ2-1	TRBD2	-	TRBV11-2	16
CASSQGRRDIQYF	TGCGCCAGCAGCCAGGGACGGAGGGACATTCAGTACTTC	TRBJ2-4	-	-	TRBV4-1	13
CASSFPNREGGYTF	TGTGCCAGCAGTTTCCCTAACAGGGAAGGGGGCTACACCTTC	TRBJ1-2	-	-	TRBV28	14
CASIERATLGYEQYF	TGTGCCAGCATCGAAAGGGCGACCTTGGGCTACGAGCAGTACTTC	TRBJ2-7	-	-	TRBV2	15
CASSPDRDEQYF	TGTGCCAGCAGCCCAGACAGGGACGAGCAGTACTTC	TRBJ2-7	TRBD1	-	TRBV7-8	12
CASGEYNTEAFF	TGCGCCAGCGGCGAATATAACACTGAAGCTTTCTTT	TRBJ1-1	-	few	TRBV4-1	12
CASSLSSGSGSGYEQYF	TGTGCCAGCAGTTTATCTAGCGGAAGCGGTTCGGGCTACGAGCAGTACTTC	TRBJ2-7	-	-	TRBV27	17
CASSEGTLPGDTQYF	TGTGCCAGCAGTGAAGGGACCCTCCCCGGGGATACGCAGTATTTT	TRBJ2-3	-	-	TRBV6-1	15
CAWSVTGHLNTIYF	TGTGCCTGGAGTGTAACGGGGCACCTAAACACCATATATTTT	TRBJ1-3	-	-	TRBV30	14
CASSNQDLAGVSGELFF	TGTGCCAGCTCTAACCAAGACCTAGCGGGAGTGTCGGGGGAGCTGTTTTTT	TRBJ2-2	TRBD2	-	TRBV18	17
CASSARHDSTNEKLFF	TGTGCCAGCAGCGCCCGACATGACAGCACTAATGAAAAACTGTTTTTT	TRBJ1-4	-	-	TRBV9	16
CASSERGQGGNQPQHF	TGTGCCAGCAGTGAAAGAGGGCAGGGAGGCAATCAGCCCCAGCATTTT	TRBJ1-5	-	once	TRBV6-1	16
CSVRGGNEQFF	TGCAGTGTTAGGGGGGGGAATGAGCAGTTCTTC	TRBJ2-1	-	-	TRBV20-1	11